A single sample is the source of the 30 T cell receptor beta chains below, sequenced in a study of spatial heterogeneity in lung cancer. TCRdb re-derived calls from the 5' RACE reads in MiXCR, one entry per CDR3 protein. The sample records about 27,000 distinct CDR3 sequences, about 7% being singletons. The time point is: sample taken at primary tumor resection. Sample: PBMCs, taken at surgery. These receptors originate from a male donor with early-stage non-small cell lung cancer.

The table lists this clonotype with many counts. The V and J genes are TRBV10-3 and TRBJ2-6; D perhaps matches TRBD1 (5 bases). The CDR3 is 17 amino acids. Germline CDR1 ENHRY, CDR2 SYGVKD. V gave up 3 bases and J gave up 4 bases, with 16 bases separating them. The CDR3, as DNA: TGTGCCATCAGTGACCCGCCTGCAGGGATCGGGGCCAACGTCCTGACTTTC. Protein: CAISDPPAGIGANVLTF.

Many counts were recorded for this clonotype. This chain joins TRBV27 and TRBJ1-1; no clear D gene. The germline V gene has CDR1 MNHEY and CDR2 SMNVEV (reference sequence). The CDR3 is made up of 13 amino acids. Between the trimmed V and J ends, which lost 6 bases and 3 bases, there was a span of 11 bases. CDR3 sequence: CASSPRFDTEAFF. The DNA for the CDR3 is TGTGCCAGCAGCCCACGCTTCGACACTGAAGCTTTCTTT.

There are many counts of this clonotype. The chain is built from TRBV5-4 and TRBJ1-1; D call uncertain. Germline CDR1 and CDR2: SGHNT and YYREEE (reference sequence). Deletions cut 0 bases from V and 5 bases from J, with 11 bases between. The CDR3 has 14 amino acids. The CDR3 DNA sequence: TGTGCCAGCAGCTTGGGAGGCTTGGGGACTGAAGCTTTCTTT. Its protein is CASSLGGLGTEAFF.

In this sample, this clonotype turned up a few times. J is TRBJ2-3 and V is TRBV6-2 or TRBV6-3; 7 bases agree with TRBD2. This CDR3 has 15 amino acids. Germline V gene data show CDR1 as MNHEY and CDR2 as SVGEGT. V lost 4 bases and J lost 2; bases outside the gene matches: 6. Here the CDR3 reads CASSWASGATDTQYF. The CDR3 region has the DNA TGTGCCAGCAGTTGGGCTAGCGGCGCCACAGATACGCAGTATTTT.

This clonotype was counted many times. The genes are TRBV28 and TRBJ1-1; D is possibly TRBD1 (5 bases). The germline CDR1 and CDR2 sequences are MDHEN and SYDVKM. This CDR3 contains 15 residues. Trimming stripped 6 bases from V and 1 base from J, with 15 bases between. The CDR3 bases are TGTGCCAGCAGCCCAACCGGCAGGGCGAACACTGAAGCTTTCTTT. Its protein product is CASSPTGRANTEAFF.

This clonotype was seen at least ten times. This chain connects TRBV7-9 to TRBJ2-6, with D possibly TRBD1 on 5 matching bases. CDR3 length: 15 amino acids. The germline V and J ends were trimmed by 2 bases and 1 base, with 6 bases remaining between them. Germline CDR1 reads SEHNR; CDR2 reads FQNEAQ (reference sequence). In nucleotides, the CDR3 is TGTGCCAGCAGCTTATCAGGGTCTGGGGCCAACGTCCTGACTTTC. As protein: CASSLSGSGANVLTF.

This clonotype came up many times. The genes are TRBV6-6 and TRBJ1-2, with D possibly matching TRBD1 (5 bases). The CDR3 contains 14 residues. V was cut by 1 base and J by 6 bases, with 12 bases left in between. CDR1 and CDR2 from the germline V gene are MNHNY and SVGAGI (reference sequence). CDR3 DNA sequence: TGTGCCAGCAGTTACTTAGCAGGGAAGGATGGCTACACCTTC. This codes for CASSYLAGKDGYTF.

This chain uses TRBV6-5 with TRBJ2-1, with D unresolved. V dropped 6 bases and J dropped 7 bases, with 22 bases sitting between them. Germline V gene data show CDR1 as MNHEY and CDR2 as SVGAGI. The CDR3 covers 16 residues. CDR3 sequence (DNA): TGTGCCAGCAGCCGCGCTCCCCATAATCTCGGGAATGAGCAGTTCTTC. It is translated as CASSRAPHNLGNEQFF.

At least ten counts were recorded for this clonotype. The chain carries TRBV3-1 and TRBJ2-5; no definite D call. The CDR3 sequence is 15 residues long. Germline values: CDR1 LGHDT, CDR2 YNNKEL (reference sequence). V gave up 0 bases and J gave up 5 bases, with 13 bases separating them. CDR3 protein: CASSQDPGPRETQYF. DNA for the CDR3: TGTGCCAGCAGCCAAGATCCGGGCCCGCGGGAGACCCAGTACTTC.

This clonotype was found many times. This chain uses TRBV4-1 with TRBJ2-7; no clear D gene. From germline, CDR1 is MGHRA and CDR2 YSYEKL. The V end lost 4 bases, the J end lost 4 bases, and 8 bases lay between the germline ends. CDR3 size: 12 residues. This CDR3 is CASSPDEYEQYF. The CDR3, as DNA: TGCGCCAGCAGCCCCGACGAATACGAGCAGTACTTC.

In its sample, this clonotype was seen many times. The chain's CDR3 is CSALLKSSYNSPLHF. The CDR3 DNA reads TGCAGTGCCTTACTGAAGAGCTCCTATAATTCACCCCTCCACTTT. V is TRBV20-1 and J is TRBJ1-6; D uncertain. There are 15 residues in the CDR3. Trimming stripped 6 bases from V and 0 bases from J, with 12 bases between. Germline V gene sequence: CDR1 DFQATT, CDR2 SNEGSKA (reference sequence).

This clonotype was seen many times. The genes are TRBV20-1 and TRBJ2-7; 8 bases are shared with TRBD2. CDR3 size: 14 residues. From germline, CDR1 is DFQATT and CDR2 SNEGSKA (reference sequence). V lost 5 bases to trimming and J lost 4 bases; unmatched junction nucleotides: 10. The CDR3 nucleotides read TGCAGTGCTTCCCCAGCGGGAGTGGGATACGAGCAGTACTTC. Amino acids: CSASPAGVGYEQYF.

This clonotype was counted only a few times. The chain joins TRBV4-1 to TRBJ2-1; weak D call: TRBD2 (6 bases). The CDR3 length is 17 residues. V was pared by 1 base and J by 4 bases, with 17 bases between. CDR1 and CDR2 from the germline V gene are MGHRA and YSYEKL. The CDR3 is CASSQVEGTSAYNEQFF. The CDR3 bases are TGCGCCAGCAGCCAAGTGGAGGGGACTTCAGCTTACAATGAGCAGTTCTTC.

This clonotype was counted at least ten times. This sequence joins TRBV5-1 and TRBJ2-4; D is undetermined. Looked up from germline, CDR1 is SGHRS and CDR2 is YFSETQ. There are 13 residues in the CDR3. The V gene lost 4 bases and the J gene lost 5 bases, with 10 bases spanning the gap. The CDR3 loop reads CASSTGDENIQYF. The CDR3 DNA is TGCGCCAGCAGCACGGGCGACGAAAACATTCAGTACTTC. Filled out from reference TRBV5-1 and TRBJ2-4, the complete variable domain reads KAGVTQTPRYLIKTRGQQVTLSCSPISGHRSVSWYQQTPGQGLQFLFEYFSETQRNKGNFPGRFSGRQFSNSRSEMNVSTLELGDSALYLCASSTGDENIQYFGAGTRLSVL.

This clonotype was observed a few times. This chain joins TRBV6-5 and TRBJ2-3; possible D gene TRBD2, 5 bases. Trimming shortened V by 4 bases and J by 1 base, and 18 bases separated the two germline ends. The length of the CDR3 is 17 residues. Germline loops: CDR1 MNHEY, CDR2 SVGAGI. CDR3 amino acids: CASSFGLGVDGTDTQYF. CDR3 DNA: TGTGCCAGCAGTTTCGGGCTGGGAGTTGACGGCACAGATACGCAGTATTTT.

This chain uses TRBV7-2 with TRBJ2-2; a possible D gene is TRBD1 (6 bases). The germline gives CDR1 SGHTA, CDR2 FQGNSA. The length of the CDR3 is 14 residues. V was cut by 4 bases and J by 1 base, with 7 bases left in between. The CDR3 region is CASSSGQNTGELFF. The CDR3 DNA reads TGTGCCAGCAGCTCGGGACAGAACACCGGGGAGCTGTTTTTT.

This clonotype has a handful of counts. V usage is TRBV28 and J usage is TRBJ1-2, with 8 positions matching TRBD1. The CDR3 contains 12 residues. V lost 8 bases to trimming and J lost 6 bases; unmatched junction nucleotides: 5. Germline CDR1 and CDR2: MDHEN and SYDVKM. CDR3 bases: TGTGCCAGCTCCGGACAGGGTCATGGCTACACCTTC. This gives the protein CASSGQGHGYTF.

This clonotype appeared many times. V usage is TRBV25-1 and J usage is TRBJ2-2, with 8 bases lining up with TRBD1. Germline assignment: CDR1 MGHDK and CDR2 SYGVNS. The CDR3 is made up of 15 amino acids. The V gene end was trimmed by 6 bases and the J gene end by 3 bases; junction bases not matched to a gene: 6. As DNA, the CDR3 is TGTGCCAGCAGAGACAGGGGTAAAGACACCGGGGAGCTGTTTTTT. It codes for CASRDRGKDTGELFF.

This clonotype came up a few times. The junction does not match germline at one end; this may be a read error. The chain has TRBV20-1 and TRBJ2-1, with 7 bases aligning to TRBD2. CDR3 length: 14 amino acids. Germline V gene data show CDR1 as DFQATT and CDR2 as SNEGSKA (reference sequence). CDR3 in DNA: TGCAGGGCTACTAGCGCAATGAGGAAGGATGAGCAGTTCTTC. Amino acid sequence: CRATSAMRKDEQFF.

This clonotype was observed at least ten times. The chain recombines TRBV9 with TRBJ2-3; D remains ambiguous. CDR3 length: 15 amino acids. Germline lookup yields CDR1 SGDLS and CDR2 YYNGEE. V lost 4 bases, J lost 2 bases, and 14 bases lay in between. The CDR3 spells CASSSGGLDTDTQYF. The CDR3 coding sequence is TGTGCCAGCAGCTCCGGCGGCCTAGACACAGATACGCAGTATTTT. Complete variable domain (other parts from reference TRBV9 and TRBJ2-3): DSGVTQTPKHLITATGQRVTLRCSPRSGDLSVYWYQQSLDQGLQFLIQYYNGEERAKGNILERFSAQQFPDLHSELNLSSLELGDSALYFCASSSGGLDTDTQYFGPGTRLTVL.

This clonotype has ten or more counts. The chain is built from TRBV2 and TRBJ2-1, with 8 positions matching TRBD2. V lost 2 bases to trimming and J lost 7 bases; unmatched junction nucleotides: 4. Germline CDR1 SNHLY, CDR2 FYNNEI. The CDR3 has 14 residues. Written as DNA, the CDR3 is TGTGCCAGCAGTGAAATCTCGGGGGGGAATGAGCAGTTCTTC. It is translated as CASSEISGGNEQFF.

This clonotype was counted ten times or more. V gene TRBV7-2 combines with J gene TRBJ2-3, with TRBD2 identical over 11 bases. Trimming removed 5 bases from V and 1 base from J; junction bases left unmatched: 5. Germline CDR1 reads SGHTA; CDR2 reads FQGNSA. There are 16 residues in the CDR3. CDR3 coding DNA: TGTGCCAGCAGCCCAACTAGCGGGAGTGGCACAGATACGCAGTATTTT. The encoded protein is CASSPTSGSGTDTQYF.

This clonotype has ten or more counts. The CDR3 DNA reads TGCAGTGCTAGTGTTCACCGGGAGACCCAGTACTTC. This translates into CSASVHRETQYF. This chain links TRBV20-1 with TRBJ2-5; D gene ambiguous. CDR3 size: 12 residues. Trimming stripped 3 bases from V and 5 bases from J, with 10 bases between. Germline-derived CDR1 and CDR2 are DFQATT and SNEGSKA (reference sequence).

This clonotype has at least ten counts. This chain connects TRBV28 to TRBJ1-2, with D possibly being TRBD1 (5 bases). The germline CDR1 and CDR2 sequences are MDHEN and SYDVKM. V was pared by 4 bases and J by 6 bases, with 9 bases between. The CDR3 is made up of 12 amino acids. The chain's CDR3 is CASSYGGDGYTF. DNA of the CDR3: TGTGCCAGCAGTTACGGGGGTGATGGCTACACCTTC.

This clonotype occurred many times. The gene calls are TRBV28 and TRBJ2-5; 15 bases are shared with TRBD2. Unmatched junction bases numbered 6, after V lost 6 bases and J lost 4 bases. CDR3 size: 16 residues. Looked up from germline, CDR1 is MDHEN and CDR2 is SYDVKM. This chain's CDR3 is CASSPRTSGRAETQYF. The CDR3 nucleotides are TGTGCCAGCAGCCCCCGGACTAGCGGGAGGGCAGAGACCCAGTACTTC.

This clonotype is deemed medium-sized. V usage is TRBV20-1 and J usage is TRBJ2-3, with 9 bases aligning to TRBD1. Trimming cost V 6 bases and J 5 bases; bases outside gene matches: 15. Germline CDR1 DFQATT, CDR2 SNEGSKA (reference sequence). The CDR3 has 16 residues. CDR3 bases: TGCAGTGCCCCGATGGTCGGGACAGGGAACCGAGATACGCAGTATTTT. It is translated as CSAPMVGTGNRDTQYF.

This chain uses TRBV7-2 with TRBJ1-6; 7 bases match TRBD1. Germline V CDR1 and CDR2: SGHTA, FQGNSA. CDR3 size: 18 residues. After removal of 2 bases from V and 0 bases from J, the junction contained 7 bases not matched to a gene. CDR3: CASSLKLTGSSYNSPLHF. The DNA of the CDR3 is TGTGCCAGCAGCTTAAAGTTGACAGGGAGCTCCTATAATTCACCCCTCCACTTT.

The table lists this clonotype with many counts. The gene calls are TRBV20-1 and TRBJ2-4; D is uncertain. The germline V gene encodes CDR1 DFQATT and CDR2 SNEGSKA (reference sequence). This CDR3 contains 15 residues. The germline V and J ends were trimmed by 3 bases and 3 bases, with 15 bases remaining between them. CDR3 in amino acids: CSASLMTVDKNIQYF. The CDR3, as DNA: TGCAGTGCTAGTTTAATGACCGTGGACAAAAACATTCAGTACTTC.

The sample holds a few counts of this clonotype. The chain combines TRBV20-1 with TRBJ2-3; D not certain. Germline assignment: CDR1 DFQATT and CDR2 SNEGSKA (reference sequence). The CDR3 is made up of 11 amino acids. Trimming removed 3 bases from V and 4 bases from J, with 5 bases in between. The CDR3: CSARHADTQYF. The CDR3 bases are TGCAGTGCTAGGCACGCAGATACGCAGTATTTT.

This clonotype occurred many times. This chain uses TRBV5-1 with TRBJ2-7, with D possibly called TRBD1 or TRBD2 (5 bases each). This CDR3 region has 14 residues. Trimming removed 7 bases at V and 0 bases at J, with 14 bases between. CDR1 is SGHRS, CDR2 YFSETQ, per germline. The CDR3 DNA is TGCGCCAGCGCTCCGGGACCGGCCTCCTACGAGCAGTACTTC. Translated: CASAPGPASYEQYF.